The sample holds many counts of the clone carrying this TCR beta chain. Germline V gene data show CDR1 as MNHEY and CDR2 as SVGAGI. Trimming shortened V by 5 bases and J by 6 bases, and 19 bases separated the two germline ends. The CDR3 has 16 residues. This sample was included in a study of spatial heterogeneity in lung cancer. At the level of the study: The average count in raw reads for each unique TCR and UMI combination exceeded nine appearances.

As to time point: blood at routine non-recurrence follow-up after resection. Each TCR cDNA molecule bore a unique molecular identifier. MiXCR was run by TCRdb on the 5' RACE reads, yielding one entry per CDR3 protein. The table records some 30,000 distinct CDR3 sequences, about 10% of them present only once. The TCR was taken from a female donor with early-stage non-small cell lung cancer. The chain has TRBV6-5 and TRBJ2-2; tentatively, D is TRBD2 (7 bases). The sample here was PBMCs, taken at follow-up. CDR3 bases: TGTGCCAGCAGTCCCTCCCAAGGGGGGGCTGCCGGGGAGCTGTTTTTT. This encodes CASSPSQGGAAGELFF.